The clone carrying this T cell receptor beta chain was seen repeatedly, ten times or more. Germline assignment: CDR1 SGHRS and CDR2 YFSETQ. V was pared by 0 bases and J by 7 bases, with 14 bases between. The length of the CDR3 is 16 residues. This sample stems from a study of T-cell reconstitution after alpha-beta-depleted transplantation in children. During its preparation, the TCRbeta library received unique molecular identifiers. MiXCR, run by TCRdb on the PCR reads, gives a single entry per CDR3 protein. The sample consists of about 230,000 distinct CDR3 sequences, over 9.5% of them appearing once.

The receptor was derived from a human donor who donated a stem cell graft to a child with SCID. The chain couples TRBV5-1 to TRBJ1-6, with a possible D match to TRBD1 (6 bases). The sequences come from PBMCs from the stem cell graft donor, collected from the stem cell graft. CDR3 region: CASSLAVTGLNSPLHF. For the CDR3, the DNA is TGCGCCAGCAGCTTGGCTGTGACAGGCCTCAATTCACCCCTCCACTTT. The full variable domain, with the rest looked up from reference TRBV5-1 and TRBJ1-6, is KAGVTQTPRYLIKTRGQQVTLSCSPISGHRSVSWYQQTPGQGLQFLFEYFSETQRNKGNFPGRFSGRQFSNSRSEMNVSTLELGDSALYLCASSLAVTGLNSPLHFGNGTRLTVT.